What follows are 6 T cell receptor beta chains derived from one specimen sequenced in a study of sequential checkpoint blockade in melanoma. Noted treatment: randomized to nivolumab then ipilimumab (arm A) or the reverse (arm B). Assay used: immunoSEQ multiplex PCR; TCRdb lists only in-frame clones, some missing. The sample shows fewer than 35,000 clones, 70% to 90% of them seen only once. The source material was CD8+ T cells sorted from blood (inferred from file names), sampled from a patient given nivolumab and ipilimumab in sequence. These receptors were collected from a human donor with melanoma.

The chain employs TRBV5-3 and TRBJ2-3; TRBD1 matches at 8 bases. TRBV5-3 counts as an open reading frame of uncertain function. V lost 4 bases, J lost 1 base, and 17 bases stayed unmatched. The CDR3 spans 19 residues. The CDR3 sequence: CARSPWIGDRGRCTDTQYF. The DNA for the CDR3 is TGTGCCAGAAGCCCTTGGATTGGCGACAGGGGTAGGTGCACAGATACGCAGTATTTT.

The chain links TRBV27 to TRBJ2-7, with TRBD1 matching over 9 bases. The germline gives CDR1 MNHEY, CDR2 SMNVEV (reference sequence). Germline trimming cut 1 base from V and 3 bases from J; bases unmatched to any gene: 7. CDR3 length: 16 amino acids. The CDR3 DNA reads TGTGCCAGCAGTTTATTCCCGGGACAGGGTATCTACGAGCAGTACTTC. Translation: CASSLFPGQGIYEQYF.

V is TRBV4-1 and J is TRBJ1-2; 8 bases align to TRBD1. The germline V gene has CDR1 MGHRA and CDR2 YSYEKL. V was clipped by 7 bases and J by 2 bases; unmatched bases: 12. The CDR3 is 16 residues long. The CDR3 DNA follows: TGCGCCAGCACCCCGTGGGCGACAGGGGAAAACTATGGCTACACCTTC. Amino acids: CASTPWATGENYGYTF.

The genes are TRBV7-9 and TRBJ2-1; D might be TRBD2 (6 bases). V shed 8 bases and J shed 2 bases, with 13 bases lying between them. This CDR3 comprises 14 residues. CDR1 and CDR2 from the germline V gene are SEHNR and FQNEAQ (reference sequence). CDR3 residues: CASLVAAPYNEQFF. In DNA form, the CDR3 reads TGTGCCAGCTTAGTAGCGGCACCCTACAATGAGCAGTTCTTC.

The V and J genes are TRBV9 and TRBJ2-5, with 7 bases lining up with TRBD2. The J segment lost 6 bases and the V segment lost 7 bases, leaving 12 bases of the junction unmatched. The CDR3 extends over 14 amino acids. From germline, CDR1 is SGDLS and CDR2 YYNGEE. This CDR3 reads CASGYRDYVQTQYF. As DNA, the CDR3 is TGTGCCAGCGGTTACCGGGACTACGTCCAGACCCAGTACTTC.

This clone was seen just once. V is TRBV28 and J is TRBJ2-7, with 12 bases identical to TRBD2. This CDR3 is built from 13 residues. V shed 6 bases, J shed 7 bases, and the junction held 4 bases outside the gene matches. Germline V CDR1 and CDR2: MDHEN, SYDVKM. The CDR3 protein is CASRTSGGGEQYF. CDR3 bases: TGTGCCAGCAGGACTAGCGGGGGCGGGGAGCAGTACTTC.